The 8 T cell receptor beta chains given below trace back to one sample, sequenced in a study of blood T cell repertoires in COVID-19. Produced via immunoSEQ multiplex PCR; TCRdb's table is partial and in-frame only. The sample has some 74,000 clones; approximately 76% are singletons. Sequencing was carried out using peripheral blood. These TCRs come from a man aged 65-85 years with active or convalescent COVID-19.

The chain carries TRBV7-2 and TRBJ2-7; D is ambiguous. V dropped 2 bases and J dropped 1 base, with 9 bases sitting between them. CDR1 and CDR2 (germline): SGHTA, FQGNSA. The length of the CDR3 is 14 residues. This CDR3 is CASSLFEASYEQYF. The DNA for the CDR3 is TGTGCCAGCAGCTTATTCGAGGCGTCCTACGAGCAGTACTTC.

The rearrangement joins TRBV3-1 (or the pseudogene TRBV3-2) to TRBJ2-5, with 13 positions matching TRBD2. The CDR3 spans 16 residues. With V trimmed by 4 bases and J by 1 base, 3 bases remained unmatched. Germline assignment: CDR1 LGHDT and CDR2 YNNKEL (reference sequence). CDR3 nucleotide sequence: TGTGCCAGCAGCCGGACTAGCGGGGGCCCCCAAGAGACCCAGTACTTC. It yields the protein CASSRTSGGPQETQYF.

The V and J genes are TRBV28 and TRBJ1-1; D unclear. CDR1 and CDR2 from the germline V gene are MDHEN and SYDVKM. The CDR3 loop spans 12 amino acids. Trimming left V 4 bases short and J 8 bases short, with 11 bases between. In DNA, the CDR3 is TGTGCCAGCAGTTCCCAGGTAAAAGAAGCTTTCTTT. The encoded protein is CASSSQVKEAFF.

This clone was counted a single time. Here the CDR3 reads CASSRDRASYEQYF. The CDR3 nucleotides read TGTGCCAGCTCAAGGGACAGGGCCTCCTACGAGCAGTACTTC. V and J are TRBV18 and TRBJ2-7; 9 nucleotides line up with TRBD1. This CDR3 spans 14 amino acids. The V segment lost 5 bases and the J segment 0 bases; nucleotides outside the gene matches: 2. Germline loops: CDR1 KGHSH, CDR2 LQKENI.

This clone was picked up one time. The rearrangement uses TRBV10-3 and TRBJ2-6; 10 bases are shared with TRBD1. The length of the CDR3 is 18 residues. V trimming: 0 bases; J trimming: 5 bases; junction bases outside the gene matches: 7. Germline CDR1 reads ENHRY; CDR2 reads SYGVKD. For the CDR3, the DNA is TGTGCCATCAGTGAGTCGGGGACAGGGGTTGTACGGGCCAACGTCCTGACTTTC. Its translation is CAISESGTGVVRANVLTF.

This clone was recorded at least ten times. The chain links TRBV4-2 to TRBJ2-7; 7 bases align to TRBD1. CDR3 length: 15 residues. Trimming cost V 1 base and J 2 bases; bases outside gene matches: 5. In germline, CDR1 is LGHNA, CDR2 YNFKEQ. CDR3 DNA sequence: TGTGCCAGCAGCCAAGTGTTTCAGGGGGCCTACGAGCAGTACTTC. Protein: CASSQVFQGAYEQYF.

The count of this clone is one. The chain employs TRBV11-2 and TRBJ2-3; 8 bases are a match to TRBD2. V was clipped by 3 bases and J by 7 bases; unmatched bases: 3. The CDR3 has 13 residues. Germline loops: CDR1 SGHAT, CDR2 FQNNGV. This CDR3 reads CASSFSGDYTQYF. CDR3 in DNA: TGTGCCAGCAGCTTTAGCGGGGACTATACGCAGTATTTT.

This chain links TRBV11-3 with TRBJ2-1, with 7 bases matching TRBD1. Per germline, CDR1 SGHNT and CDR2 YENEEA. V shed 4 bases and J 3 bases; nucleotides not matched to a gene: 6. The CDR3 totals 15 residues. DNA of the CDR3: TGTGCCAGCAGCTACCGACAGGGTGGCTACAATGAGCAGTTCTTC. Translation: CASSYRQGGYNEQFF.